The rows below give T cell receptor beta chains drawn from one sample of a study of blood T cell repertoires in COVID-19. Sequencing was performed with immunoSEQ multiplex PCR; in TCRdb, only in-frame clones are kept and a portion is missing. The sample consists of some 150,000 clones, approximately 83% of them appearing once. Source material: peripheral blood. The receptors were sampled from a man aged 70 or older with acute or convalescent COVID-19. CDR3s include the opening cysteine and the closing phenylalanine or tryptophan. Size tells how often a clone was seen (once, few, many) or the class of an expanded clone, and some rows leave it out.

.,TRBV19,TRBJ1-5,CASSNVEGRTQPQHF
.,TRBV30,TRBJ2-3,CAWGAPHAGDPDTQYF
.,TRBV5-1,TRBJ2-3,CASSSTEIGLGQYF
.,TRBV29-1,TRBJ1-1,CSVAGFGNTEAFF
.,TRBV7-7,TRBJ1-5,CASSLFYPGAGQPQHF
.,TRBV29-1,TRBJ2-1,CSVDIQGQPQDNEQFF
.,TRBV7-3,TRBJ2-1,CASSSGLGNEQFF
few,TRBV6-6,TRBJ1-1,CASSYSPGQFEAFF
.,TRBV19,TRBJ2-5,CASSIAQSRGTQYF
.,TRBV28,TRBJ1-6,CASSLLTGTSPLHF
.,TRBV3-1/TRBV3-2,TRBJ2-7,CASSLGHLGLYEQYF
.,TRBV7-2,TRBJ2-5,CASSLATSGGLETQYF
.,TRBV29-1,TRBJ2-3,CSALSFRAPPTDTQYF
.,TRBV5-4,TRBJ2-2,CASSLAPVRGTGELFF
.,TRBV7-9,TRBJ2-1,CASSSWDYPRNEQFF
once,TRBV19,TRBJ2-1,CASSTGGYNEQFF
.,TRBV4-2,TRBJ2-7,CASSQELAHYEQYF
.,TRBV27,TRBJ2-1,CASSLRQGGLASSYNEQFF
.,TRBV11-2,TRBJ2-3,CASLRLGQVQYF
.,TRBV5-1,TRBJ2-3,CASSGTGAADTQYF
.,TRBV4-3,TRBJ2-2,CASSQASGSTGELFF
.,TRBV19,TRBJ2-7,CASSISLDRGLQQYF
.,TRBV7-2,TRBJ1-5,CASSPPGVGNQPQHF